The clone carrying this T cell receptor beta chain occurred many times. The entry originates in a study of T-cell reconstitution after alpha-beta-depleted transplantation in children. Researchers prepared the TCRbeta library using unique molecular identifiers, the study reports. TCRdb redid the calling of the PCR reads with MiXCR, one entry per CDR3 protein. Seen here are approximately 290,000 distinct CDR3 sequences, 11% observed once, and the top ten hold less than 25%. The V end was cut by 6 bases, the J end by 7 bases, with 16 bases between. Germline-derived CDR1 and CDR2 are ENHRY and SYGVKD. This CDR3 region has 14 residues.

The sequenced sample was peripheral blood, obtained 180 days after TCRalphabeta/CD19-depleted stem cell transplant. This TCR was recovered from a male patient aged 2-10 years who had a stem cell transplant for chronic granulomatous disease, so the T cells may come from the graft donor. The rearrangement links TRBV10-3 to TRBJ1-3; a weak D match, TRBD1 (6 bases). CDR3 sequence reads: CAISEQGIVNTIYF. For the CDR3, the DNA is TGTGCCATCAGCGAGCAGGGGATTGTTAACACCATATATTTT.